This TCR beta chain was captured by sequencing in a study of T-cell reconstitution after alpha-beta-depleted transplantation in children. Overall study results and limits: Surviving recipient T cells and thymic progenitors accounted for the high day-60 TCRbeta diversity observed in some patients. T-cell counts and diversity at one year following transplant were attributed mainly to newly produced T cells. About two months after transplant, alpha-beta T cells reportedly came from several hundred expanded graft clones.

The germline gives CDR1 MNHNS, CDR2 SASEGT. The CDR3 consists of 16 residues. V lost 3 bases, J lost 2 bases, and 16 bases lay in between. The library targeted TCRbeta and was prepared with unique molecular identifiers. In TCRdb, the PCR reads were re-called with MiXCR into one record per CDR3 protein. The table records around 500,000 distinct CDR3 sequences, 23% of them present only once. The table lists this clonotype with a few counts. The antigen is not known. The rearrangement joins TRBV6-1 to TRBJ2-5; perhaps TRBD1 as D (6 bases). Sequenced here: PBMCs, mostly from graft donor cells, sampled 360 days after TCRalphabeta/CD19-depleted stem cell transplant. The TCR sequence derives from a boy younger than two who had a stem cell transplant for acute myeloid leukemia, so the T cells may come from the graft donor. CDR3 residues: CASSDWRQGLQETQYF. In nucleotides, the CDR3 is TGTGCCAGCAGTGACTGGCGTCAGGGGTTACAAGAGACCCAGTACTTC.